The text below deals with one T cell receptor (beta chain). This sample was included in a study of blood T cell repertoires in COVID-19. Whole-study context: Sample material is recorded as cDNA or gDNA derived from T cells, B-cell-depleted T cells, or PBMCs.

Authors' analysis steps: Reference gene primer amplification yielded estimated nucleated cell counts. Assay used: immunoSEQ multiplex PCR; TCRdb lists only in-frame clones, some missing. V and J calls and clone size are as listed in that table; D and trimming were resolved from the DNA. The sample includes 110,000 to 150,000 clones, over 75% seen only once; the top ten take over 35%. This receptor was obtained from a human donor in a cohort sampled during active COVID-19. Sequenced sample: peripheral blood.

The CDR3 coding sequence is TGTGCCAGCAGCTTGGCAGGGGCAGATACGCAGTATTTT. This encodes CASSLAGADTQYF. The V and J genes are TRBV7-8 and TRBJ2-3; TRBD1 might be the D (6 bases). The germline V and J ends were trimmed by 3 bases and 4 bases, with 8 bases remaining between them. The CDR3 length is 13 residues. Looked up from germline, CDR1 is SGHVS and CDR2 is FQNEAQ.